This note documents a single T cell receptor beta chain sequence. This sample was taken from a study of shared clonotypes between healthy human individuals. Study summary: In total, the donors were two women and a few men aged 18 to 49.

The protocol was immunoSEQ multiplex PCR, while the TCRdb copy is restricted to in-frame clones and leaves out a portion. The repertoire holds about 2.4 million clones, with just over 90% as singletons. With 4 bases removed from V and 6 bases from J, the gap between germline ends came to 13 bases. The CDR3 runs to 14 residues. CDR1 SQVTM and CDR2 ANQGSEA come from the germline V gene. The sample comprised naive CD4+ T cells sorted from blood. This sample's subset: CD45RA+ positively selected. The clonotype originates from a man between 18 and 35 years old in good health. The chain joins TRBV29-1 to TRBJ1-6; D is undetermined. The DNA of the CDR3 is TGCAGCGTTGTGCTAGGATCGGGTAATTCACCCCTCCACTTT. It yields the protein CSVVLGSGNSPLHF.